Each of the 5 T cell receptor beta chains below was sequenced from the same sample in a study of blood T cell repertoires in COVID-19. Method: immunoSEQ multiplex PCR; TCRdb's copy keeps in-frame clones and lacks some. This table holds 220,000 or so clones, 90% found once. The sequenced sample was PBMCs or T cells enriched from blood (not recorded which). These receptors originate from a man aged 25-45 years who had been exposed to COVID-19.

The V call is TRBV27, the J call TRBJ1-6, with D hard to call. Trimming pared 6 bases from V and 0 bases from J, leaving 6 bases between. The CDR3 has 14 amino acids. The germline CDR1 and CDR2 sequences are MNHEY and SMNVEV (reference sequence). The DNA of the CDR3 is TGTGCCAGCAGCCTCAGCTCCTATAATTCACCCCTCCACTTT. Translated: CASSLSSYNSPLHF.

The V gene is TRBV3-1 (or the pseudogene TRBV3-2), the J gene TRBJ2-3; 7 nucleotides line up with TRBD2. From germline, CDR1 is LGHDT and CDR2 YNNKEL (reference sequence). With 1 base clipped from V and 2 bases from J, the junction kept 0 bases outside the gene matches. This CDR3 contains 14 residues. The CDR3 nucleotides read TGTGCCAGCAGCCAAGGGGACTACACAGATACGCAGTATTTT. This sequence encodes CASSQGDYTDTQYF.

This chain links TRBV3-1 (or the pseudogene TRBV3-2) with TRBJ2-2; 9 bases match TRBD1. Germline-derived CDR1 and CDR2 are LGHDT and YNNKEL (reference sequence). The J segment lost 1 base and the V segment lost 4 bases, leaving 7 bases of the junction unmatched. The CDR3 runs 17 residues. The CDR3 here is CASSPHRQGVNTGELFF. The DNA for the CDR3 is TGTGCCAGCAGCCCCCATCGACAGGGGGTGAACACCGGGGAGCTGTTTTTT.

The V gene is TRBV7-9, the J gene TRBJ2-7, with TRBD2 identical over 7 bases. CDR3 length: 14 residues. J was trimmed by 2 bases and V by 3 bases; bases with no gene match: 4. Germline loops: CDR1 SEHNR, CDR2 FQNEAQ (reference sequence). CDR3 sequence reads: CASSFAAGAYEQYF. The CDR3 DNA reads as TGTGCCAGCAGCTTTGCGGCGGGGGCCTACGAGCAGTACTTC.

CDR3 bases: TGTGCCAGCAGCCTCGGTCCCTATGGCTACACCTTC. Encoded protein: CASSLGPYGYTF. The chain links TRBV7-2 to TRBJ1-2, with no clear D. The ends were cut back, 5 bases at V and 4 bases at J, with 8 bases in the middle. CDR1 is SGHTA and CDR2 is FQGNSA in the germline V gene. CDR3 size: 12 residues.